Following are 15 T cell receptor beta chains from one sample sequenced in a study of blood T cell repertoires in COVID-19. Sequenced by immunoSEQ multiplex PCR; TCRdb stores in-frame clones only, minus some. This sample yields a few hundred thousand clones, of which 92% are seen a single time; roughly 20% belongs to the top ten. Material: PBMCs or T cells enriched from blood (not recorded which). The receptor set was obtained from a woman under 40 who had recovered from COVID-19.

This CDR3 reads CASSYRDRAPSGYTF. The CDR3 DNA sequence: TGTGCCAGCAGTTACCGGGACAGGGCCCCCAGTGGCTACACCTTC. The chain is built from TRBV28 and TRBJ1-2; 9 nucleotides match TRBD1. The J segment lost 7 bases and the V segment lost 4 bases, leaving 10 bases of the junction unmatched. The CDR3 is 15 residues long. Germline V gene lookup returns CDR1 MDHEN and CDR2 SYDVKM.

V is TRBV2 and J is TRBJ2-5; 13 positions agree with TRBD2. CDR3 size: 15 residues. Germline V gene lookup returns CDR1 SNHLY and CDR2 FYNNEI. The junction had 7 bases not matched to a gene; V was cut back by 5 bases and J by 7 bases. The CDR3 region is CASSTGTSGMATQYF. The CDR3 region has the DNA TGTGCCAGCAGTACCGGGACTAGCGGGATGGCGACCCAGTACTTC.

The chain joins TRBV6-4 to TRBJ1-1; D might be TRBD1 (6 bases). The CDR3 extends over 14 amino acids. Trimming cost V 4 bases and J 7 bases, with 16 bases left between them. The germline gives CDR1 MRHNA, CDR2 SNTAGT. CDR3 amino acids: CASSATTGNYEAFF. The DNA for the CDR3 is TGTGCCAGCAGTGCCACAACAGGGAATTATGAAGCTTTCTTT.

The chain is built from TRBV4-3 and TRBJ2-1; 8 bases agree with TRBD2. Germline V gene sequence: CDR1 LGHNA, CDR2 YSLEER. This CDR3 has 14 amino acids. V trimming: 1 base; J trimming: 7 bases; junction bases outside the gene matches: 3. In DNA form, the CDR3 reads TGCGCCAGCAGCCAAGTCGGGGGGGCAAATGAGCAGTTCTTC. This sequence encodes CASSQVGGANEQFF.

This rearrangement joins TRBV28 to TRBJ2-7; D may be TRBD2 (6 bases). The V gene lost 3 bases and the J gene lost 7 bases, with 16 bases spanning the gap. The CDR3 covers 14 residues. Per germline, CDR1 MDHEN and CDR2 SYDVKM. Here the CDR3 reads CASSLPNWGVEQYF. The CDR3 region has the DNA TGTGCCAGCAGTTTGCCAAATTGGGGGGTAGAGCAGTACTTC.

The chain links TRBV5-4 to TRBJ2-5, with 10 bases fitting TRBD2. Germline V gene data show CDR1 as SGHNT and CDR2 as YYREEE (reference sequence). This CDR3 has 14 amino acids. The V segment lost 3 bases and the J segment 1 base; nucleotides outside the gene matches: 0. CDR3 coding DNA: TGTGCCAGCAGCTGGACTAGCGGCCAAGAGACCCAGTACTTC. It codes for CASSWTSGQETQYF.

This clone was observed once. The V and J genes are TRBV5-6 and TRBJ1-2, with D perhaps TRBD1 (5 bases). Trimming left V 1 base short and J 6 bases short, with 19 bases between. The CDR3 has 16 residues. Per the germline V gene, CDR1 is SGHDT and CDR2 is YYEEEE. Here the CDR3 reads CASSLSPQGGEDGYTF. The CDR3 DNA reads as TGTGCCAGCAGCTTGAGTCCTCAGGGAGGGGAAGATGGCTACACCTTC.

The V and J genes are TRBV2 and TRBJ1-1, with TRBD1 as a possible D gene (5 bases). The germline V gene has CDR1 SNHLY and CDR2 FYNNEI. Trimming took 3 bases from V and 5 from J, leaving 13 bases between them. The CDR3 loop spans 14 amino acids. The CDR3 nucleotides are TGTGCCAGCAGTGAGTTAGGGGTGGAGACTGAAGCTTTCTTT. Its translation: CASSELGVETEAFF.

The chain is built from TRBV27 and TRBJ2-7, with D possibly being TRBD2 (7 bases). With 0 bases removed from V and 4 bases from J, the gap between germline ends came to 22 bases. The germline CDR1 and CDR2 sequences are MNHEY and SMNVEV (reference sequence). The CDR3 has 18 residues. CDR3 in DNA: TGTGCCAGCAGTTTATCGGGGTCGAGGGGGGGCCCATATTACGAGCAGTACTTC. Translated, it gives CASSLSGSRGGPYYEQYF.

The chain uses TRBV6-1 and TRBJ1-1, with TRBD1 identical over 9 bases. The CDR3 sequence is 13 residues long. V gave up 5 bases and J gave up 9 bases; unmatched junction bases: 7. Germline CDR1 and CDR2: MNHNS and SASEGT. This CDR3 reads CASSSAGTGKAFF. CDR3 DNA sequence: TGTGCCAGCAGTTCAGCCGGGACAGGGAAAGCTTTCTTT.

In this sample, this clone turned up once. This chain connects TRBV7-2 to TRBJ2-1; 11 nucleotides align to TRBD2. Germline values: CDR1 SGHTA, CDR2 FQGNSA. The J segment lost 2 bases and the V segment lost 5 bases, leaving 5 bases of the junction unmatched. CDR3 size: 16 residues. This chain's CDR3 is CASSPFSGRAYNEQFF. In nucleotides, the CDR3 is TGTGCCAGCAGCCCCTTTAGCGGGAGGGCCTACAATGAGCAGTTCTTC.

The rearrangement joins TRBV28 to TRBJ2-3, with TRBD2 matching 11 bases. The CDR3 sequence is 14 residues long. Trimming at V came to 7 bases and at J to 1 base, leaving 1 base not matched to a gene. CDR1 is MDHEN and CDR2 is SYDVKM in the germline V gene. The CDR3 nucleotides are TGTGCCAGCATACTAGCGGGGGGCACAGATACGCAGTATTTT. Amino acid sequence: CASILAGGTDTQYF.

The rearrangement joins TRBV11-3 to TRBJ1-1, with 8 bases identical to TRBD1. Germline-derived CDR1 and CDR2 are SGHNT and YENEEA. The CDR3 consists of 15 residues. V shed 2 bases, J shed 5 bases, and the junction held 7 bases outside the gene matches. As DNA, the CDR3 is TGTGCCAGCAGCTTATTCGCAGGGGGCCGAACTGAAGCTTTCTTT. The encoded protein is CASSLFAGGRTEAFF.

The chain is built from TRBV5-1 and TRBJ2-1, with D possibly being TRBD1 (5 bases). The CDR3 sequence is 13 residues long. From germline, CDR1 is SGHRS and CDR2 YFSETQ. The V and J ends lost 1 base and 6 bases respectively, with 8 bases between them. The DNA of the CDR3 is TGCGCCAGCAGCTTGATACAGGCCAATGAGCAGTTCTTC. Its protein is CASSLIQANEQFF.

V is TRBV4-1 and J is TRBJ2-3; 7 bases match TRBD1. The CDR3 extends over 13 amino acids. V was pared by 3 bases and J by 8 bases, with 5 bases of the junction left unmatched. Germline V lookup: CDR1 MGHRA, CDR2 YSYEKL. CDR3 in DNA: TGCGCCAGCAGCCACCAGGGGGAATTTACGCAGTATTTT. Translating it yields CASSHQGEFTQYF.